This passage covers 26 T cell receptor beta chains from one sample sequenced in a study of CD8 T cells in ankylosing spondylitis. Via MiXCR, TCRdb re-called the 5' RACE reads, giving one row per CDR3 protein. The sample consists of hundreds of thousands of distinct CDR3 sequences, roughly 25% of them appearing once. The specimen was blood, either unsorted or a sorted T cell fraction (not recorded which). These receptors originate from a male donor with ankylosing spondylitis or in good health (not recorded which).

This clonotype has ten or more counts. The genes are TRBV6-1 and TRBJ1-2; D is unclear. CDR1 and CDR2 (germline): MNHNS, SASEGT. The CDR3 totals 13 residues. V was pared by 0 bases and J by 4 bases, with 6 bases between. In DNA form, the CDR3 reads TGTGCCAGCAGTGAAGCAGAAGGCTATGGCTACACCTTC. Residues: CASSEAEGYGYTF.

This clonotype was recorded a few times. The rearrangement joins TRBV19 to TRBJ2-7; tentative D call: TRBD1 (6 bases). The germline V and J ends were trimmed by 6 bases and 2 bases, with 17 bases remaining between them. Germline V gene lookup returns CDR1 LNHDA and CDR2 SQIVND (reference sequence). This CDR3 spans 15 amino acids. The CDR3 region is CASSPRGRGTYEQYF. The CDR3 coding sequence is TGTGCCAGTAGCCCTAGGGGGAGAGGAACCTACGAGCAGTACTTC.

The gene calls are TRBV5-4 and TRBJ2-5; the match to TRBD2 covers 12 bases. This CDR3 has 16 amino acids. The trim removed 2 bases at V and 6 bases at J, leaving 8 bases unmatched. Germline-derived CDR1 and CDR2 are SGHNT and YYREEE (reference sequence). CDR3 bases: TGTGCCAGCAGCTTCGGACTAGCGGGAACGGGGAAGACCCAGTACTTC. It specifies CASSFGLAGTGKTQYF.

This clonotype has a handful of counts. The rearrangement uses TRBV6-1 and TRBJ2-7; 11 bases align to TRBD2. The CDR3 runs to 14 residues. Germline values: CDR1 MNHNS, CDR2 SASEGT. V was pared by 4 bases and J by 1 base, with 0 bases of the junction left unmatched. CDR3 in amino acids: CASSVAGGSYEQYF. CDR3 nucleotide sequence: TGTGCCAGCAGTGTAGCGGGAGGGTCCTACGAGCAGTACTTC.

The chain employs TRBV6-2 or TRBV6-3 and TRBJ2-7, with D maybe TRBD2 (5 bases). CDR1 is MNHEY, CDR2 SVGEGT, per germline. V was trimmed by 0 bases and J by 1 base, leaving 13 bases between them. This CDR3 has 16 amino acids. CDR3 residues: CASSYSRTGQSYEQYF. Here the CDR3 DNA reads TGTGCCAGCAGTTACTCTCGGACTGGGCAGTCCTACGAGCAGTACTTC.

This clonotype was found a few times. This rearrangement joins TRBV29-1 to TRBJ2-2; the D is unclear. The germline V and J ends were trimmed by 4 bases and 0 bases, with 12 bases remaining between them. The CDR3 loop spans 15 amino acids. Looked up from germline, CDR1 is SQVTM and CDR2 is ANQGSEA. The CDR3 protein is CSVGQQNANTGELFF. CDR3 in DNA: TGCAGCGTTGGCCAGCAAAACGCGAACACCGGGGAGCTGTTTTTT.

This clonotype appeared many times. This chain joins TRBV4-1 and TRBJ2-1; 13 bases align to TRBD2. The CDR3 is made up of 17 amino acids. V lost 3 bases, J lost 5 bases, and 7 bases stayed unmatched. Looked up from germline, CDR1 is MGHRA and CDR2 is YSYEKL. The CDR3 DNA follows: TGCGCCAGCAGCCAGGGAGCCGGGACTAGCGGGAACAATGAGCAGTTCTTC. This codes for CASSQGAGTSGNNEQFF.

The chain carries TRBV28 and TRBJ2-1, with 9 bases lining up with TRBD2. V gave up 10 bases and J gave up 1 base; unmatched junction bases: 14. Germline lookup yields CDR1 MDHEN and CDR2 SYDVKM. The CDR3 sequence is 17 residues long. The CDR3 loop reads CATLNLAGAVSYNEQFF. The DNA for the CDR3 is TGTGCCACCCTAAACTTAGCGGGAGCGGTGTCCTACAATGAGCAGTTCTTC.

This clonotype was seen a handful of times. This chain uses TRBV20-1 with TRBJ2-5, with 7 bases lining up with TRBD1. V shed 1 base and J 5 bases; nucleotides not matched to a gene: 13. Germline assignment: CDR1 DFQATT and CDR2 SNEGSKA (reference sequence). The CDR3 is 16 residues long. The CDR3 region is CSARVGEQGWSETQYF. CDR3 DNA: TGCAGTGCTAGAGTAGGGGAACAGGGGTGGTCGGAGACCCAGTACTTC.

This clonotype has ten or more counts. The V gene is TRBV4-3, the J gene TRBJ2-7; no definite D call. Germline values: CDR1 LGHNA, CDR2 YSLEER. The V end lost 0 bases, the J end lost 0 bases, and 9 bases lay between the germline ends. The CDR3 runs to 15 residues. The CDR3 DNA is TGCGCCAGCAGCCAAGATTGGCGGAGCTCCTACGAGCAGTACTTC. Its translation: CASSQDWRSSYEQYF.

V and J are TRBV10-3 and TRBJ2-7; D is unresolved. With 8 bases removed from V and 2 bases from J, the gap between germline ends came to 16 bases. The CDR3 is made up of 14 amino acids. Germline CDR1 is ENHRY and CDR2 is SYGVKD. The CDR3 DNA reads TGTGCCATCGGAAAAGGTCAAGCCACCTACGAGCAGTACTTC. As protein: CAIGKGQATYEQYF.

This clonotype was observed many times. This chain joins TRBV12-3 or TRBV12-4 and TRBJ2-7, with D maybe TRBD2 (5 bases). The V gene lost 3 bases and the J gene lost 6 bases, with 9 bases spanning the gap. The CDR3 spans 12 residues. The CDR3 DNA follows: TGTGCCAGCAGTTTTTCTAGCCTCGAGCAGTACTTC. Amino acid sequence: CASSFSSLEQYF.

The chain links TRBV12-3 or TRBV12-4 to TRBJ2-7, with D perhaps TRBD2 (5 bases). CDR3 size: 13 residues. Trimming left V 3 bases short and J 2 bases short, with 8 bases between. The CDR3 sequence: CASSFLATYEQYF. CDR3 sequence (DNA): TGTGCCAGCAGTTTTCTAGCCACCTACGAGCAGTACTTC.

This clonotype was observed a few times. The CDR3 loop reads CSAYLAGRYNEQFF. CDR3 coding DNA: TGCAGTGCGTATCTAGCGGGGCGCTACAATGAGCAGTTCTTC. This chain uses TRBV20-1 with TRBJ2-1; 9 positions match TRBD2. Germline loops: CDR1 DFQATT, CDR2 SNEGSKA (reference sequence). V lost 6 bases and J lost 3; bases outside the gene matches: 6. This CDR3 has 14 amino acids.

This clonotype was observed at least ten times. This chain connects TRBV11-2 to TRBJ2-2; D possibly corresponds to TRBD1 (5 bases). Germline values: CDR1 SGHAT, CDR2 FQNNGV. V gave up 6 bases and J gave up 4 bases, with 15 bases separating them. The CDR3 runs to 15 residues. This chain's CDR3 is CASRPQGEGTGELFF. The DNA of the CDR3 is TGTGCCAGCAGACCACAAGGGGAAGGCACCGGGGAGCTGTTTTTT.

This clonotype was observed a handful of times. The rearrangement links TRBV5-6 to TRBJ1-2; maybe TRBD1 (5 bases). CDR1 and CDR2 from the germline V gene are SGHDT and YYEEEE. Trimming pared 5 bases from V and 2 bases from J, leaving 16 bases between. This CDR3 is 15 amino acids long. As DNA, the CDR3 is TGTGCCAGCAGTGCGGACACGAAACTGAACTATGGCTACACCTTC. It encodes CASSADTKLNYGYTF.

V gene TRBV10-3 combines with J gene TRBJ2-1; 9 bases line up with TRBD2. Unmatched junction bases numbered 5, after V lost 8 bases and J lost 3 bases. From germline, CDR1 is ENHRY and CDR2 SYGVKD. This CDR3 has 14 residues. CDR3 amino acids: CAILAGVGYNEQFF. In nucleotides, the CDR3 is TGTGCCATCTTAGCGGGAGTCGGCTACAATGAGCAGTTCTTC.

In this sample, this clonotype turned up a few times. V and J are TRBV2 and TRBJ2-2; no reliable D call. V was cut by 4 bases and J by 0 bases, with 6 bases left in between. Per the germline V gene, CDR1 is SNHLY and CDR2 is FYNNEI. The CDR3 runs to 14 residues. The CDR3 here is CASSGGTNTGELFF. As DNA, the CDR3 is TGTGCCAGCAGTGGGGGAACGAACACCGGGGAGCTGTTTTTT.

Only one count was recorded for this clonotype. The chain links TRBV10-1 to TRBJ2-7; 10 nucleotides line up with TRBD2. This CDR3 has 15 residues. Per the germline V gene, CDR1 is WNHNN and CDR2 is SYGVQD (reference sequence). V trimming: 5 bases; J trimming: 4 bases; junction bases outside the gene matches: 8. In DNA form, the CDR3 reads TGCGCCAGCAGTCCTAGCGGGAGATCGGGGTACGAGCAGTACTTC. Amino acids: CASSPSGRSGYEQYF.

The gene calls are TRBV6-2 or TRBV6-3 and TRBJ2-7, with 10 bases identical to TRBD2. V was pared by 5 bases and J by 3 bases, with 10 bases of the junction left unmatched. Germline V gene data show CDR1 as MNHEY and CDR2 as SVGEGT. This CDR3 comprises 16 residues. CDR3 loop: CASSPWTSGDRYEQYF. The CDR3 nucleotides read TGTGCCAGCAGTCCCTGGACTAGCGGAGACCGCTACGAGCAGTACTTC.

The rearrangement joins TRBV2 to TRBJ2-5; 10 bases line up with TRBD1. This CDR3 has 17 residues. V was pared by 4 bases and J by 2 bases, with 10 bases of the junction left unmatched. Germline lookup yields CDR1 SNHLY and CDR2 FYNNEI. CDR3 amino acids: CASSGGQGILGQETQYF. DNA for the CDR3: TGTGCCAGCAGTGGGGGACAGGGGATCCTGGGTCAAGAGACCCAGTACTTC.

This clonotype was seen many times. The CDR3 region is CASSLTGGATYEQYF. For the CDR3, the DNA is TGTGCCAGCAGTCTCACAGGGGGCGCAACCTACGAGCAGTACTTC. The rearrangement joins TRBV28 to TRBJ2-7; the match to TRBD1 covers 9 bases. V lost 5 bases, J lost 2 bases, and 7 bases stayed unmatched. Germline V lookup: CDR1 MDHEN, CDR2 SYDVKM. The CDR3 loop spans 15 amino acids.

This clonotype was recorded a few times. The V gene is TRBV27, the J gene TRBJ1-6; D uncertain. CDR1 and CDR2 from the germline V gene are MNHEY and SMNVEV (reference sequence). The length of the CDR3 is 16 residues. Deletions cut 2 bases from V and 3 bases from J, with 11 bases between. CDR3 region: CASSLGMGFYNSPLHF. CDR3 bases: TGTGCCAGCAGTTTAGGGATGGGTTTCTATAATTCACCCCTCCACTTT.

V is TRBV5-8 and J is TRBJ2-7; 8 nucleotides match TRBD2. Germline loops: CDR1 SGHTS, CDR2 YDEGEE. Germline trimming cut 3 bases from V and 3 bases from J; bases unmatched to any gene: 14. CDR3 length: 17 residues. This chain's CDR3 is CASSSRTSPAEGYEQYF. DNA for the CDR3: TGTGCCAGCAGCTCCCGGACTAGCCCAGCGGAGGGCTACGAGCAGTACTTC. The full variable domain, completed using reference TRBV5-8 and TRBJ2-7, is EAGVTQSPTHLIKTRGQQATLRCSPISGHTSVYWYQQALGLGLQFLLWYDEGEERNRGNFPPRFSGRQFPNYSSELNVNALELEDSALYLCASSSRTSPAEGYEQYFGPGTRLTVT.

This clonotype was picked up a small number of times. V and J are TRBV15 and TRBJ2-7, with no clear D. Germline V CDR1 and CDR2: LNHNV, YYDKDF (reference sequence). The V end was cut by 0 bases, the J end by 0 bases, with 6 bases between. The length of the CDR3 is 14 residues. The CDR3 protein is CATSREDFSYEQYF. For the CDR3, the DNA is TGTGCCACCAGCAGAGAGGATTTCTCCTACGAGCAGTACTTC.

This clonotype was observed many times. The chain combines TRBV9 with TRBJ2-1; TRBD2 agrees at 8 bases. Per the germline V gene, CDR1 is SGDLS and CDR2 is YYNGEE. This CDR3 spans 15 amino acids. With V trimmed by 2 bases and J by 6 bases, 7 bases remained unmatched. The CDR3: CASSVGLGKFNEQFF. The DNA of the CDR3 is TGTGCCAGCAGCGTGGGACTAGGCAAATTCAATGAGCAGTTCTTC. The full variable domain, rest sourced from reference TRBV9 and TRBJ2-1, is DSGVTQTPKHLITATGQRVTLRCSPRSGDLSVYWYQQSLDQGLQFLIQYYNGEERAKGNILERFSAQQFPDLHSELNLSSLELGDSALYFCASSVGLGKFNEQFFGPGTRLTVL.